Listed below are T cell receptor beta chains from one sample, sequenced in a study of OX40 agonist ivuxolimab in advanced cancers. This table comes from immunoSEQ multiplex PCR, and its TCRdb copy is limited to in-frame clones, with some not included. The sample includes approximately 100,000 clones, roughly 90% of them seen just once. This material consisted of CD4+ or CD8+ T cells sorted from blood, taken in a trial of the OX40 agonist ivuxolimab. The receptors shown here come from an adult with an advanced solid tumor such as melanoma, head and neck, liver or kidney cancer. Each CDR3 is given without its conserved first and last residue. Clone size is given for some rows only: seen once, a few or many times, or a class if the clone is expanded.

clone_size j_call v_call cdr3_aa
- TRBJ2-7 TRBV28 ASARDMNYSEQY
- TRBJ2-1 TRBV11-2 ASSLGRYNEQF
- TRBJ1-4 TRBV27 ASKGATNEKLF
- TRBJ2-1 TRBV15 ATSRGGGSGRNLYPF
- TRBJ1-2 TRBV7-9 ASSLGRQGAHGYT
- TRBJ1-2 TRBV2 ASSEAQGALYGYT
- TRBJ2-7 TRBV11-1 ASSLPSGSFSEQY
few TRBJ1-4 TRBV19 ASSIVRTGGNEKLF
- TRBJ1-5 TRBV6-5 ASTIRSNQPQH
once TRBJ2-5 TRBV10-3 AISESAPGAGETQY
- TRBJ2-3 TRBV7-2 ASSLDFTDTQY
- TRBJ2-5 TRBV5-8 ASSRLTHQETQY
- TRBJ1-4 TRBV5-1 ASSLGFGEKLF
- TRBJ1-5 TRBV19 ASSRDGKPQH
- TRBJ2-6 TRBV7-2 ASSREGGRAPGANVLT
- TRBJ2-1 TRBV7-3 ASSTSGVVNEQF
once TRBJ1-1 TRBV11-1 ASSLAGSGRNTEAF
- TRBJ2-7 TRBV20-1 SASGNEQY
- TRBJ2-1 TRBV28 ASSLGYFSYNEQF
- TRBJ2-3 TRBV5-4 ASKASGGTSTDTQY
- TRBJ2-1 TRBV29-1 SVEGGTSNEQF
- TRBJ1-3 TRBV7-8 ASSRYDRGAGNTIY
- TRBJ1-1 TRBV27 ASSLRPSTEAF
- TRBJ1-2 TRBV28 ASSTLQGSGYGYT
- TRBJ2-3 TRBV6-1 ASSEVQRGGRD
- TRBJ1-6 TRBV4-2 ASRPETYNSPLH
- TRBJ1-4 TRBV7-2 ASSLVGGVDEKLF
few TRBJ2-7 TRBV23-1 ASSQRLAGGPLSYEQY
- TRBJ2-5 TRBV19 ASSIQDSYQETQY
- TRBJ2-7 TRBV28 ATWDRYSYEQY
- TRBJ2-1 TRBV18 ASSPPGGNEQF
- TRBJ2-1 TRBV28 ASRPSQDYNEQF
once TRBJ1-4 TRBV4-2 ASSQENAVATGKLF
- TRBJ1-2 TRBV28 ASSPGAGAVYGYT
- TRBJ2-7 TRBV25-1 ASSEAGYEQY
- TRBJ1-5 TRBV5-5 ASSLAGKGQPQH
- TRBJ2-7 TRBV7-6 ASSSGQMYEQY
- TRBJ2-2 TRBV4-2 ASSQDPGSTGELF
- TRBJ2-3 TRBV19 ASSPARTSAADTQY
- TRBJ2-7 TRBV6-5 ASSYGEFGEQY
- TRBJ1-4 TRBV5-1 ASSPGQVMELF
- TRBJ2-7 TRBV27 ASSLLAGGRMSEQY